This TCR beta chain was sequenced for a study of T cells in Graves' hyperthyroidism and ophthalmopathy. Study-wide points: Classification by a 13 V-J model distinguished ophthalmopathy from stable hyperthyroidism. Blood also contained most expanded thyroid clonotypes above 0.001.

CDR1 and CDR2 (germline): SNHLY, FYNNEI. The CDR3 has 15 amino acids. V lost 4 bases, J lost 8 bases, and 18 bases lay in between. Amplified TCR beta CDR3 regions derived from RNA transcripts. The TCR CDR3 was amplified in a first-round RT-PCR using the HTBI primer set. TCRdb re-called the multiplex PCR reads with MiXCR, one entry per CDR3 protein. The sample lists nearly 750,000 distinct CDR3 sequences; about 35% were seen once. Patients aged 18 to 65 had newly diagnosed hyperthyroidism that had lasted under 2 months. Any patient presenting with uncontrolled infection, other autoimmune disease, pregnancy or lactation was left out. A remark on this clonotype: Its antigen is currently unknown.

The chain combines TRBV2 with TRBJ2-1; weak D call: TRBD1 (8 bases). This receptor was taken from a woman aged 40 to 49 with Graves' hyperthyroidism. Sequences were obtained from blood. This chain's CDR3 is CASSGTGRVSDEQFF. CDR3 coding DNA: TGTGCCAGCAGTGGGACAGGGAGGGTCAGCGATGAGCAGTTCTTC. The variable domain in full, with the rest retrieved from reference TRBV2 and TRBJ2-1, is EPEVTQTPSHQVTQMGQEVILRCVPISNHLYFYWYRQILGQKVEFLVSFYNNEISEKSEIFDDQFSVERPDGSNFTLKIRSTKLEDSAMYFCASSGTGRVSDEQFFGPGTRLTVL.